A selection of T cell receptor beta chains follows, all from one sample in a study of T cell repertoires in cytomegalovirus infection. TCRdb analysed the reads with MiXCR anew, one entry per CDR3 protein. The sample includes around 450,000 distinct CDR3 sequences, approximately 33% of them seen just once. Source material: PBMCs. The receptors stem from a human donor in good health (CMV status not recorded). Some clones in this sample may be carry-over from other donors' samples. The CDR3 runs from the conserved cysteine through the conserved F or W. A D gene is named only where the DNA matches it firmly. Clone size is stated in some rows and not others, as once, few, many or a class when expanded.

clone size	V gene	CDR3 length	J gene	D gene	CDR3 protein	CDR3 DNA
many	TRBV11-2	15	TRBJ2-3	-	CASSSRTAFTDTQYF	TGTGCCAGCAGTTCTAGAACAGCTTTCACAGATACGCAGTATTTT
-	TRBV4-3	15	TRBJ1-2	-	CASSQSRAGDYGYTF	TGCGCCAGCAGCCAATCGAGGGCGGGGGACTATGGCTACACCTTC
-	TRBV6-2/TRBV6-3	15	TRBJ1-6	-	CASSFRGSYNSPLHF	TGTGCCAGCAGTTTCAGGGGCTCCTATAATTCACCCCTCCACTTT
-	TRBV7-6	15	TRBJ2-7	TRBD1	CASSSQGADSYEQYF	TGTGCCAGCAGCTCACAGGGGGCAGACTCCTACGAGCAGTACTTC
-	TRBV9	11	TRBJ1-2	-	CASSDRAGYTF	TGTGCCAGCAGCGACAGGGCTGGCTACACCTTC
-	TRBV6-2/TRBV6-3	14	TRBJ1-6	-	CASSTGRESSPLHF	TGTGCCAGCAGTACGGGCAGGGAGAGCTCACCCCTCCACTTT
many	TRBV7-2	15	TRBJ1-2	-	CASSLGGGVVYGYTF	TGTGCCAGCAGCTTAGGCGGGGGAGTGGTCTATGGCTACACCTTC
few	TRBV7-9	20	TRBJ1-1	TRBD1	CASSSLNPGQGAGLNTEAFF	TGTGCCAGCAGCTCCCTAAATCCGGGACAGGGGGCTGGGTTGAACACTGAAGCTTTCTTT
many	TRBV7-2	15	TRBJ1-2	-	CASSRWGPLFGGYTF	TGTGCCAGCAGTCGATGGGGACCGCTGTTTGGTGGCTACACCTTC
once	TRBV27	15	TRBJ2-7	TRBD1	CASSPHGQGHGEQYF	TGTGCCAGCAGTCCCCACGGACAGGGGCACGGCGAGCAGTACTTC
few	TRBV5-4	14	TRBJ2-2	-	CASSLDYPGGELFF	TGTGCCAGCAGCTTGGACTATCCCGGCGGGGAGCTGTTTTTT
-	TRBV6-2/TRBV6-3	16	TRBJ1-1	TRBD1	CASRTGQGAPVTEAFF	TGTGCCAGCAGAACGGGACAGGGGGCGCCGGTGACTGAAGCTTTCTTT
-	TRBV6-2/TRBV6-3	13	TRBJ1-2	-	CSSSDNPGRGYTF	TGTTCCAGCAGTGACAACCCAGGGCGCGGCTACACCTTC
-	TRBV19	15	TRBJ2-7	TRBD1	CASSAAGGRLGLQYF	TGTGCCAGTAGTGCAGCAGGGGGACGGCTGGGGCTCCAGTACTTC
-	TRBV6-6	13	TRBJ1-1	-	CASSSKLVTEAFF	TGTGCCAGCAGTTCGAAGTTGGTAACTGAAGCTTTCTTT
-	TRBV2	14	TRBJ1-5	TRBD1	CASRGTGGNQPQHF	TGTGCCAGCAGGGGGACAGGGGGCAATCAGCCCCAGCATTTT
-	TRBV18	16	TRBJ1-3	TRBD1	CASSPGQRISGNTIYF	TGTGCCAGCTCGCCGGGACAGAGAATCTCTGGAAACACCATATATTTT
-	TRBV27	15	TRBJ2-7	TRBD1	CASSSLDRGNYEQYF	TGTGCCAGCAGCTCCCTCGACAGGGGGAACTACGAGCAGTACTTC
few	TRBV7-9	15	TRBJ2-7	TRBD1	CASSSTGTGGYEQYF	TGTGCCAGCAGCTCTACCGGGACAGGCGGGTACGAGCAGTACTTC
-	TRBV2	15	TRBJ1-6	TRBD1	CASRVGQALGSPLHF	TGTGCCAGCAGGGTCGGACAGGCCCTGGGGTCACCCCTCCACTTT
few	TRBV7-9	17	TRBJ1-2	TRBD1	CASSLPPKWDRSYGYTF	TGTGCCAGCAGCTTACCTCCGAAATGGGACAGAAGCTATGGCTACACCTTC
-	TRBV4-1	16	TRBJ1-3	-	CASSQVDRLSGNTIYF	TGTGCCAGCAGCCAAGTAGACAGACTCTCTGGAAACACCATATATTTT
many	TRBV12-3/TRBV12-4	14	TRBJ1-6	TRBD1	CASSRDRGYSPLHF	TGTGCCAGCAGCCGGGACAGGGGGTATTCACCCCTCCACTTT
few	TRBV6-1	14	TRBJ1-5	TRBD1	CASNLRTGYQPQHF	TGTGCCAGCAACCTTCGGACAGGGTATCAGCCCCAGCATTTT
few	TRBV14	14	TRBJ1-2	-	CASSQRGPSYGYTF	TGTGCCAGCAGCCAAAGGGGCCCGTCCTATGGCTACACCTTC
few	TRBV11-2	14	TRBJ1-4	-	CASSLRDGNEKLFF	TGTGCCAGCAGCTTAAGGGACGGAAATGAAAAACTGTTTTTT
many	TRBV7-8	14	TRBJ2-2	-	CASRGQTNTGELFF	TGTGCCAGCAGAGGACAGACGAACACCGGGGAGCTGTTTTTT
few	TRBV20-1	12	TRBJ2-7	TRBD2	CSAISGYYEQYF	TGCAGTGCTATTAGCGGGTACTACGAGCAGTACTTC
-	TRBV7-9	15	TRBJ2-7	-	CASSLVSGAAYEQYF	TGTGCCAGCAGCTTAGTTTCAGGGGCGGCCTACGAGCAGTACTTC
few	TRBV7-6	13	TRBJ1-2	-	CASSLFTTGGYTF	TGTGCCAGCAGCTTATTTACGACAGGTGGCTACACCTTC
few	TRBV7-2	15	TRBJ2-1	-	CASSLARQGYNEQFF	TGTGCCAGCAGCTTAGCGCGGCAGGGCTACAATGAGCAGTTCTTC
-	TRBV9	16	TRBJ1-6	TRBD1	CASSGQGGADNSPLHF	TGTGCCAGCAGCGGCCAGGGGGGCGCGGACAATTCACCCCTCCACTTT
many	TRBV7-8	13	TRBJ2-7	-	CASSLRGLYEQYF	TGTGCCAGCAGCCTCCGGGGGTTGTACGAGCAGTACTTC
many	TRBV7-2	13	TRBJ2-1	-	CATKRGPYNEQFF	TGTGCCACGAAACGAGGGCCCTACAATGAGCAGTTCTTC
many	TRBV7-2	13	TRBJ2-7	-	CASSPYTIYEQYF	TGTGCCAGCAGCCCTTACACAATCTACGAGCAGTACTTC
-	TRBV7-1	14	TRBJ2-7	-	CASSLDGGLNEQYF	TGTGCCAGCAGCTTAGACGGAGGGCTGAACGAGCAGTACTTC
few	TRBV11-2	18	TRBJ2-3	-	CASSLSGSGATRGDTQYF	TGTGCCAGCAGCTTAAGCGGTTCGGGTGCGACCAGGGGAGATACGCAGTATTTT
-	TRBV27	16	TRBJ1-2	TRBD1	CASSLTGTLRSYGYTF	TGTGCCAGCAGTTTGACAGGGACGCTTCGGAGCTATGGCTACACCTTC
many	TRBV7-8	14	TRBJ1-1	-	CASSLPGIESEAFF	TGTGCCAGCAGCCTCCCGGGGATCGAGTCTGAAGCTTTCTTT
few	TRBV6-2/TRBV6-3	17	TRBJ1-1	TRBD1	CASSPPDRARGDTEAFF	TGTGCCAGCAGTCCCCCGGACAGGGCAAGGGGGGACACTGAAGCTTTCTTT
few	TRBV25-1	13	TRBJ1-1	-	CASSYLGSTEAFF	TGTGCCAGCAGTTACCTGGGTAGCACTGAAGCTTTCTTT
many	TRBV12-3/TRBV12-4	14	TRBJ2-7	-	CASSPPGPVYEQYF	TGTGCCAGCAGCCCCCCGGGACCGGTCTACGAGCAGTACTTC
once	TRBV3-1	16	TRBJ2-1	-	CASSVRLVAIYNEQFF	TGTGCCAGCAGCGTACGACTAGTAGCGATCTACAATGAGCAGTTCTTC
-	TRBV5-6	13	TRBJ1-3	-	CASSLLRGNTIYF	TGTGCCAGCAGCTTGCTACGAGGAAACACCATATATTTT
few	TRBV6-5	17	TRBJ2-1	TRBD2	CASSTPQGGLAINEQFF	TGTGCCAGCAGCACCCCCCAGGGGGGACTAGCAATCAATGAGCAGTTCTTC
-	TRBV6-6	15	TRBJ2-5	-	CASSSTATVQETQYF	TGTGCCAGCAGTTCTACTGCCACAGTTCAAGAGACCCAGTACTTC
-	TRBV19	15	TRBJ2-3	-	CARGRDFTSTDTQYF	TGTGCCAGAGGCCGGGACTTTACTAGCACAGATACGCAGTATTTT
few	TRBV28	14	TRBJ2-7	-	CASSPTLTVYEQYF	TGTGCCAGCAGTCCCACCCTTACGGTTTACGAGCAGTACTTC
many	TRBV7-2	16	TRBJ2-2	TRBD2	CASSTRGGANTGELFF	TGTGCCAGCAGCACCCGCGGGGGGGCTAACACCGGGGAGCTGTTTTTT
few	TRBV6-1	14	TRBJ2-7	TRBD1	CASSEGQPTDGQYF	TGTGCCAGCAGTGAGGGACAGCCGACCGACGGGCAGTACTTC
few	TRBV4-2	15	TRBJ1-4	TRBD1	CASSQEGTGAEKLFF	TGTGCCAGCAGCCAAGAGGGGACAGGGGCTGAAAAACTGTTTTTT
many	TRBV7-6	18	TRBJ2-1	TRBD1	CASSQRIQGAAAYNEQFF	TGTGCCAGCAGCCAACGAATTCAGGGGGCTGCCGCCTACAATGAGCAGTTCTTC
-	TRBV28	16	TRBJ2-7	TRBD2	CASSLLSGGAVDEQYF	TGTGCCAGCAGCCTCCTTAGCGGGGGGGCCGTCGACGAGCAGTACTTC
few	TRBV4-1	15	TRBJ1-1	-	CASSQAPGSNTEAFF	TGCGCCAGCAGCCAAGCCCCGGGGTCGAACACTGAAGCTTTCTTT
-	TRBV6-1	16	TRBJ2-2	-	CASNQEGWDPTGELFF	TGTGCAAGCAACCAGGAGGGGTGGGACCCTACCGGGGAGCTGTTTTTT
-	TRBV24-1	13	TRBJ1-2	TRBD1	CATSDHGTGGYTF	TGTGCCACCAGTGACCACGGGACAGGGGGCTACACCTTC
-	TRBV4-3	13	TRBJ2-1	-	CASSQNFGYEQFF	TGCGCCAGCAGCCAAAACTTCGGGTATGAGCAGTTCTTC
many	TRBV4-1	15	TRBJ1-4	TRBD1	CASSQGTDRVEKLFF	TGCGCCAGCAGCCAAGGAACGGACAGGGTTGAAAAACTGTTTTTT